This T cell receptor (beta chain) appears in the sequencing data of a study of post-analysis software for immune sequencing data. At the level of the study: Relapsing-remitting, secondary progressive and progressive-relapsing multiple sclerosis courses were included. Notes on the study in general: Compared with controls, patients had more of 4 to 6 TRBV segments, including TRBV5-6, TRBV5-1 and TRBV20-1.

The count of this clonotype is one. Antigen: not known. Germline-derived CDR1 and CDR2 are SGHVS and FNYEAQ. The CDR3 covers 14 residues. V was pared by 5 bases and J by 7 bases, with 17 bases between. Unique molecular identifiers had been added to the TCR beta cDNA libraries. TCRdb reprocessed the PCR reads with MiXCR, giving one entry per CDR3 protein. Of roughly 600,000 distinct CDR3 sequences in the sample, about 44% were seen once. This TCR was sampled from a girl aged 5-17 years with multiple sclerosis. The rearrangement links TRBV7-6 to TRBJ1-2; TRBD1 is a possible D gene (6 bases). Sequenced material: blood. The CDR3 DNA reads as TGTGCCAGCAGCGTCTCGGGGGGCAAGGGTGGCTACACCTTC. Translating it yields CASSVSGGKGGYTF.